This T cell receptor beta chain appears in the sequencing data of a study of tumor and adjacent non-tumor tissue in lung cancer listed by TCRdb under 2018. General notes on the study: Patients with adenocarcinoma (around 13), squamous cell carcinoma (2) and small cell lung cancer (1) were included in the cohort. Among the roughly 15 patients, ages ranged from roughly 31 to 76 years, some 10 were men and 5 were women, and disease was TNM stage I to III. Sequencing produced 125,075,908 productive TCRbeta reads in total, an average of approximately 4.5 million reads per sample. Bulk TCRbeta repertoires were compared between lung tumor tissue and matched distant non-tumor lung tissue obtained from 15 lung cancer patients. Around 30 paired specimens, one tumor and one normal lung sample per patient, were profiled by TCRbeta CDR3 sequencing.

For this clonotype: It lacks a known antigen. A junction boundary mismatches the germline segment, possibly from a read error.

The CDR3 holds 16 amino acids from the cysteine to the phenylalanine. Only CDR3 DNA remains: 48 bases, in frame from the first base. Library generation was performed with multiplex PCR. Sequencing relied on an Illumina HiSeq 2500. Following protocols modified from ARM-PCR, the researchers constructed TCRbeta libraries through three rounds of nested PCR with primers (Table S4). PCR products of 200-500 bp were gel-excised and purified with the QIAquick gel extraction kit before sequencing. Turning to the authors' computational methods: Reads were cleaned using Trimmomatic, were merged into complete CDR3 sequences using FLASH, and were assigned to V(D)J germline segments using MiTCR. Clonal diversity was calculated as the inverse Simpson's index using VDJtools. In-frame sequences without a premature stop codon were defined as productive reads. TCRdb redid the processing of the public reads, applying fastp at Q25 and MiXCR, and retained in-frame beta chains. All rows with the same CDR3 protein become a single entry with the most common DNA and genes. The V and J calls were not made by the authors but by TCRdb's processing. This sample holds around 80,000 distinct CDR3 sequences; over 65% were observed only once. 30% to 50% of the sample rests with the top ten.

Summary of the overall study and its limitations: Younger patients had significantly higher TCR diversity, and higher tumor TCR diversity was associated with shorter overall and disease-free survival. Because peripheral blood was not sequenced, the blood TCRbeta repertoires of the lung cancer patients in the study went unexamined. The sequencing platform is not named in the methods, and unique molecular identifiers are not mentioned. The cohort had only around 15 patients, and the authors noted that larger samples and more detailed clinical data are needed. Tumor tissue showed significantly higher TCR diversity (inverse Simpson) than normal lung tissue, at 431.37 vs 166.20 (P = 0.0075, Mann-Whitney U test). The top 100 clones accounted for a significantly larger cumulative portion of the repertoire in normal lung than in tumor tissue.

RNA was extracted from bulk unsorted tissue and checked for quality with a NanoDrop ND-1000 and an Agilent 2100. Distant non-tumor tissue taken more than 3 cm from the tumor edge was used as the normal lung sample. Donors were newly diagnosed lung cancer patients admitted for thoracic surgery in China between August and November 2014, without prior chemotherapy. Anyone who had undergone radiotherapy or chemotherapy before, or who had another cancer at the same time, was left out of the study. Pieces of surgical tissue measuring about 1-2.1 cm3 were kept in RNAlater solution and held at -80 degrees C until needed.

The TCR originated in a man aged 65 to 85 with non-small cell lung cancer. In this chain, TRBV12-3 or TRBV12-4 is recombined with TRBJ2-1, and 7 junctional nucleotides match TRBD2. The sample taken for sequencing was distant non-tumor lung tissue. The nucleotide sequence reads as follows: TGTGTCAGCAGTTGGGGGGGTTGGGGCAGGAGGAATGAGCAGTTCTTC. The resulting protein is CVSSWGGWGRRNEQFF.